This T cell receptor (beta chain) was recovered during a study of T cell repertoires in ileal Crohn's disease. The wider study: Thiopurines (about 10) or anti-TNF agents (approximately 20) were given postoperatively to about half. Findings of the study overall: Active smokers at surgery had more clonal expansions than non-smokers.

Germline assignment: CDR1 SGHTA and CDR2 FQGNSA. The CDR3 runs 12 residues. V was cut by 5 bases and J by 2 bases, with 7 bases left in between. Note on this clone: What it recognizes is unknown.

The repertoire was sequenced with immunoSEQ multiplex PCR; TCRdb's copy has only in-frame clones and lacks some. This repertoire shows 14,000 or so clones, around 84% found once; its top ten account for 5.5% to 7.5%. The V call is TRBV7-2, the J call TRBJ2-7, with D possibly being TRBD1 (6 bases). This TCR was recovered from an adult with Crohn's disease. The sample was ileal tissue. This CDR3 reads CASSRQAYEQYF. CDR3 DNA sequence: TGTGCCAGCAGCCGACAGGCCTACGAGCAGTACTTC.